These T cell receptor beta chains were read from a single sample in a study of OX40 agonist ivuxolimab in advanced cancers. Repertoires were generated with immunoSEQ multiplex PCR, while TCRdb's copy carries only in-frame clones and drops some. The sample has roughly 25,000 clones, roughly 90% seen once. Here the sequenced sample was CD4+ or CD8+ T cells sorted from blood, taken in a trial of the OX40 agonist ivuxolimab. These receptors all stem from an adult with an advanced solid tumor such as melanoma, head and neck, liver or kidney cancer. Both conserved end residues are part of each CDR3. The order of the fields is clone size, CDR3 length, V gene, J gene, D gene, CDR3 DNA, CDR3 protein. D genes are given only for firm matches. Size tells how often a clone was seen (once, few, many) or the class of an expanded clone, and some rows leave it out.

>NA|15|TRBV7-9|TRBJ1-1|NA
TGTGCCAGCAGCTTAAATATAAACCGGTTCACTGAAGCTTTCTTT
CASSLNINRFTEAFF
>NA|13|TRBV12-5|TRBJ2-1|NA
TGTGCTAGTGGTCCCGGAGGTTCATGGCAGCAGTTCTTC
CASGPGGSWQQFF
>NA|17|TRBV28|TRBJ1-1|NA
TGTGCCAGCAGTTTCCCATATAGAGGGGATTCGAACACTGAAGCTTTCTTT
CASSFPYRGDSNTEAFF
>NA|11|TRBV20-1|TRBJ2-7|NA
TGCAGTCTTCCCCGGCACTCCGAGCAGTACTTC
CSLPRHSEQYF
>NA|13|TRBV7-9|TRBJ2-7|NA
TGTGCCAGCAGCCGAGACGGGTACTACGAGCAGTACTTC
CASSRDGYYEQYF
>NA|15|TRBV7-7|TRBJ2-1|TRBD2
TGTGCTAGCAGCTTCGGACTAGCGGACTACAATGAGCAGTTCTTC
CASSFGLADYNEQFF
>few|11|TRBV19|TRBJ1-1|NA
TGTGCCAGTAAGCTTGGGGCTGAAGCTTTCTTT
CASKLGAEAFF
>NA|14|TRBV7-9|TRBJ2-3|TRBD1
TGTGCCAGCAGCTTGGGGACAGGGTTAGATACGCAGTATTTT
CASSLGTGLDTQYF
>few|13|TRBV14|TRBJ1-5|NA
TGTGCCAGCAGCGACTATAGCAATCAGCCCCAGCATTTT
CASSDYSNQPQHF
>medium-sized|20|TRBV13|TRBJ2-1|TRBD2
TGTGCCAGCAGCTTACTCCTCCCTAGCGGGGGGCCCTACTCCTACAATGAGCAGTTCTTC
CASSLLLPSGGPYSYNEQFF
>NA|15|TRBV6-5|TRBJ2-7|TRBD1
TGTGCCAGCAGTTACAAAGGAGACAGGGCGTACGAGCAGTACTTC
CASSYKGDRAYEQYF
>NA|15|TRBV6-5|TRBJ2-3|TRBD2
TGTGCCAGCAGGGGACTAGCGGGAAGCACAGATACGCAGTATTTT
CASRGLAGSTDTQYF
>NA|16|TRBV4-2|TRBJ2-3|NA
TGTGCCAGCAGCCATCGTGCTTCAGGGTTGGGAGATACGCAGTATTTT
CASSHRASGLGDTQYF
>NA|16|TRBV5-1|TRBJ2-3|TRBD2
TGCGCCAGCAGCCTAAATGGGGGGGTAGGCACAGATACGCAGTATTTT
CASSLNGGVGTDTQYF
>NA|15|TRBV5-4|TRBJ1-2|NA
TGCGCCAGCAGCCAAGAGGCTCTTTCTAACTATGGCTACACCTTC
CASSQEALSNYGYTF
>NA|14|TRBV28|TRBJ1-5|NA
TGTGCCAGCAGTTTTTCATTTACGGGTCAGCCCCAGCATTTT
CASSFSFTGQPQHF
>NA|14|TRBV28|TRBJ2-7|TRBD1
TGTGCCAGCAGGTCCGGGACAGGATTTTACGAGCAGTACTTC
CASRSGTGFYEQYF
>NA|11|TRBV27|TRBJ1-1|NA
TGTGCCAGCAAGTTGAACACTGAAGCTTTCTTT
CASKLNTEAFF
>NA|14|TRBV7-6|TRBJ2-7|NA
TGTGCCAGCAGCTTGCAAGAGGGCGCGTACGAGCAGTACTTC
CASSLQEGAYEQYF
>once|14|TRBV15|TRBJ1-1|NA
TGTGCCACCAGCAGAGATCTGGGGGCGGGTGAAGCTTTCTTT
CATSRDLGAGEAFF
>NA|14|TRBV11-2|TRBJ1-3|NA
TGTGCCAGCAGCCTCGACACTTCTGGAAACACCATATATTTT
CASSLDTSGNTIYF
>NA|14|TRBV5-5|TRBJ2-7|TRBD2
TGTGCCAGCAGCCGCACTAGCGGGAGTTACGAGCAGTACTTC
CASSRTSGSYEQYF